A single sample gave rise to the 30 T cell receptor beta chains below, sequenced in a study of CXCR3-negative and CXCR3-positive naive CD8 T cells. Overall study findings and caveats: Compared with CXCR3-negative naive cells, CXCR3-positive naive cells showed more hydrophobic TRB CDR3s.

UMI-tagged TRB cDNA libraries were built via 5' RACE. TCRdb re-analyzed the 5' RACE reads; it lists each CDR3 protein once, without DNA. The sample has tens of thousands of distinct CDR3 sequences. No cognate antigen is known for these TCRs. The sequenced material came from naive CXCR3+ CD8+ T cells from blood. Subset meaning: CD45RO-CCR7+CD27+CD95- naive CD8+ T cells expressing CXCR3 (TNR3+). The receptor set was obtained from a human donor in good health. Some clones in this sample may be carry-over from other donors' samples.

The CDR3 is CATSEGTGRAFF. The rearrangement uses TRBV24-1 and TRBJ1-1; as DNA is missing, the TRBD1 call by TCRdb cannot be tested. The CDR3 loop spans 12 amino acids. Germline CDR1 and CDR2: KGHDR and SFDVKD.

This chain connects TRBV6-2 or TRBV6-3 to TRBJ2-1. Looked up from germline, CDR1 is MNHEY and CDR2 is SVGEGT. This CDR3 spans 15 amino acids. CDR3 sequence: CASSFGISTYNEQFF.

This chain connects TRBV6-5 to TRBJ2-1; there is no DNA to check the TCRdb D call of TRBD1. Germline V gene lookup returns CDR1 MNHEY and CDR2 SVGAGI. The CDR3 runs 14 residues. The CDR3 loop is CASSYSSGSNEQFF.

This chain joins TRBV5-1 and TRBJ2-1; TCRdb lists TRBD1, though no DNA is available to test this call. The CDR3 is made up of 14 amino acids. Germline assignment: CDR1 SGHRS and CDR2 YFSETQ. The CDR3 loop reads CASSFGGGGNGQFF.

The chain employs TRBV29-1 and TRBJ1-3; no DNA is available, so the TRBD1 call from TCRdb remains unchecked. CDR3 length: 11 residues. The germline V gene has CDR1 SQVTM and CDR2 ANQGSEA. The CDR3 is CGGDTGNTIYF.

V is TRBV28 and J is TRBJ1-1; the D call of TRBD1 rests on TCRdb alone, since no DNA is present to check it. Per germline, CDR1 MDHEN and CDR2 SYDVKM. This CDR3 is 16 amino acids long. The CDR3 spells CASSLPRTGGYTEAFF.

The chain couples TRBV4-1 to TRBJ2-5; TCRdb's assignment of TRBD2 cannot be checked, as there is no DNA. The CDR3 contains 17 residues. CDR1 MGHRA and CDR2 YSYEKL come from the germline V gene. This chain's CDR3 is CASSHIAAGAIQETQYF.

The gene calls are TRBV28 and TRBJ2-7; TCRdb reports TRBD2, a call that lacks DNA to check it against. This CDR3 spans 17 amino acids. CDR1 MDHEN and CDR2 SYDVKM come from the germline V gene. The CDR3: CASNALTLSGSSYEQYF.

The chain uses TRBV28 and TRBJ1-5. This CDR3 is built from 16 residues. Germline loops: CDR1 MDHEN, CDR2 SYDVKM. This CDR3 reads CASTLGRFFNNQPQHF.

The genes are TRBV29-1 and TRBJ2-5. The germline gives CDR1 SQVTM, CDR2 ANQGSEA. CDR3 length equals 14 residues. The CDR3 is CSVEPGIGGETQYF.

Here the CDR3 reads CASSLEAIAGGPGQFF. This rearrangement joins TRBV5-5 to TRBJ2-1; lacking DNA, the TRBD2 call made by TCRdb goes unchecked. Germline assignment: CDR1 SGHKS and CDR2 YYEKEE (reference sequence). The CDR3 is 16 residues long.

The chain recombines TRBV20-1 with TRBJ2-7. In germline, CDR1 is DFQATT, CDR2 SNEGSKA (reference sequence). The CDR3 is 13 amino acids. The CDR3 is CSARAGDSYEQYF.

The rearrangement joins TRBV7-2 to TRBJ2-2; TCRdb's assignment of TRBD2 cannot be checked, as there is no DNA. The CDR3 has 15 amino acids. Germline loops: CDR1 SGHTA, CDR2 FQGNSA. The CDR3 region is CASSSHSTRAGELFF.

This chain connects TRBV29-1 to TRBJ1-1; no DNA is available, so the TRBD1 call from TCRdb remains unchecked. CDR1 and CDR2 from the germline V gene are SQVTM and ANQGSEA. The CDR3 is 14 residues long. The CDR3: CSVDWGTVNTEAFF.

The chain is built from TRBV2 and TRBJ2-1; TCRdb's D gene call, TRBD2, goes unchecked for lack of DNA. Germline CDR1 and CDR2: SNHLY and FYNNEI. This CDR3 has 13 residues. CDR3 sequence: CGTVSGPVNEQFF.

The V gene is TRBV7-8, the J gene TRBJ2-3; TCRdb's assignment of TRBD2 cannot be checked, as there is no DNA. Per the germline V gene, CDR1 is SGHVS and CDR2 is FQNEAQ. This CDR3 is built from 16 residues. The CDR3 here is CASSPIAGGITDTQYF.

The gene calls are TRBV11-3 and TRBJ2-1; TCRdb returns TRBD2, unconfirmable since there is no DNA. Germline V gene sequence: CDR1 SGHNT, CDR2 YENEEA. CDR3 length: 15 amino acids. The CDR3 sequence: CASSFGTSGYNEQFF.

The V call is TRBV7-2, the J call TRBJ2-3; with no DNA, the TCRdb D assignment of TRBD2 cannot be verified. The germline V gene encodes CDR1 SGHTA and CDR2 FQGNSA. This CDR3 region has 16 residues. CDR3 residues: CASSPVEGRAWDTQYF.

The chain uses TRBV6-2 or TRBV6-3 and TRBJ1-1; TCRdb proposes TRBD1, but this gene call is untestable without DNA. The CDR3 contains 17 residues. Germline values: CDR1 MNHEY, CDR2 SVGEGT. CDR3 region: CASSPQAPGDWNTEAFF.

The chain carries TRBV29-1 and TRBJ1-1. Germline lookup yields CDR1 SQVTM and CDR2 ANQGSEA. The CDR3 loop spans 12 amino acids. CDR3 protein: CSVRTENTEAFF.

The rearrangement links TRBV20-1 to TRBJ2-1; TCRdb selects TRBD1, and the lack of DNA leaves this call unchecked. The CDR3 length is 13 residues. The V gene's germline CDR1 is DFQATT and CDR2 SNEGSKA (reference sequence). The CDR3 loop is CSARRQGFGEQFF.

V usage is TRBV5-1 and J usage is TRBJ2-7; the D gene TCRdb calls, TRBD2, cannot be checked with no DNA. The CDR3 is 11 amino acids. CDR1 SGHRS and CDR2 YFSETQ come from the germline V gene. The CDR3 loop is CASSSVSGLRF. The whole variable domain, remainder taken from reference TRBV5-1 and TRBJ2-7, is KAGVTQTPRYLIKTRGQQVTLSCSPISGHRSVSWYQQTPGQGLQFLFEYFSETQRNKGNFPGRFSGRQFSNSRSEMNVSTLELGDSALYLCASSSVSGLRFGPGTRLTVT.

The chain uses TRBV5-1 and TRBJ1-4; without DNA, the TCRdb call of TRBD1 cannot be checked. Germline CDR1 is SGHRS and CDR2 is YFSETQ. The CDR3 loop spans 15 amino acids. CDR3 sequence: CASSPGTGSNEKLFF.

CDR3 protein: CASSGEQGAREKLFF. This chain links TRBV9 with TRBJ1-4; TCRdb designates TRBD1, a call that cannot be tested without DNA. Germline V gives CDR1 SGDLS, CDR2 YYNGEE. The CDR3 has 15 residues.

The chain uses TRBV15 and TRBJ2-6; TCRdb returns TRBD1, unconfirmable since there is no DNA. The CDR3 covers 15 residues. The V gene's germline CDR1 is LNHNV and CDR2 YYDKDF (reference sequence). CDR3 sequence reads: CATSTDREGANVLTF.

V gene TRBV14 combines with J gene TRBJ2-7. There are 12 residues in the CDR3. Germline V gene data show CDR1 as SGHDN and CDR2 as FVKESK. This CDR3 is CASSQEEYEQYF.

This chain links TRBV4-3 with TRBJ2-7; TCRdb's D call of TRBD2 is untestable without DNA. Germline CDR1 LGHNA, CDR2 YSLEER. This CDR3 has 16 residues. This chain's CDR3 is CASSQDPAGGPYEQYF.

The chain couples TRBV12-3 or TRBV12-4 to TRBJ1-1. The CDR3 extends over 11 amino acids. The CDR3 is CASSFSGQAFF.

This CDR3 reads CSVALAGSYNEQFF. This chain connects TRBV29-1 to TRBJ2-1; the TCRdb call, TRBD2, lacks DNA for checking. The germline V gene encodes CDR1 SQVTM and CDR2 ANQGSEA. CDR3 length: 14 residues.

The rearrangement uses TRBV7-9 and TRBJ1-2. CDR3 length equals 14 residues. Germline-derived CDR1 and CDR2 are SEHNR and FQNEAQ (reference sequence). The CDR3 here is CASSLSQMNYGYTF.